These T cell receptor beta chains were read from a single sample in a study of regulatory T cells in long-lasting Graves disease. TCRdb called the multiplex PCR reads again in MiXCR, with one record for every CDR3 protein. The data contain more than 650,000 distinct CDR3 sequences, 25% to 35% of them singletons. This material consisted of peripheral blood mononuclear cells (PBMCs), taken when the disease was refractory, from a patient treated with antithyroid drugs. Every receptor here comes from a female donor with Graves disease. Both conserved end residues are part of each CDR3. The D gene is left open where the match is weak. Clone size is not always given. Where it is, it says once, few, many or a class for expanded clones.

j_gene	d_gene	abundance	v_gene	CDR3nt	CDR3aa
TRBJ1-5	TRBD1	-	TRBV9	TGTGCCAGCAGCGCCGGACAGGGGTTGCGCAATCAGCCCCAGCATTTT	CASSAGQGLRNQPQHF
TRBJ1-5	-	-	TRBV30	TGTGCCTGGAGCGGGACGGCGTTCAATCAGCCCCAGCATTTT	CAWSGTAFNQPQHF
TRBJ2-7	-	many	TRBV6-5	TGTGCCAGCAGTTACGACGCAAGGTACGAGCAGTACTTC	CASSYDARYEQYF
TRBJ2-5	-	many	TRBV11-2	TGTGCCAGCAGCTTAGATCCGCTTGCGGTAGAGACCCAGTACTTC	CASSLDPLAVETQYF
TRBJ1-5	-	-	TRBV19	TGTGCCAGTAGTATAGCTGAAGAGCGTCGCCAGCCCCAGCATTTT	CASSIAEERRQPQHF
TRBJ2-4	-	-	TRBV28	TGTGCCAGCAGTTTGCAAGGGTTGGGGAACATTCAGTACTTC	CASSLQGLGNIQYF
TRBJ1-1	-	-	TRBV2	TGTGCCAGCAGTGAAGCGCCAGGCGGGAACACTGAAGCTTTCTTT	CASSEAPGGNTEAFF
TRBJ1-3	-	-	TRBV6-1	TGTGCCAGCAGTACAACTGGAAACACCATATATTTT	CASSTTGNTIYF
TRBJ1-6	TRBD1	many	TRBV6-1	TGTGCCAGCAGTCCGCACCGGGGGACAGGGAATGATTCACCCCTCCACTTT	CASSPHRGTGNDSPLHF
TRBJ1-1	-	many	TRBV30	TGTGCCTGGAGGGCCTACACGGCTGAAGCTTTCTTT	CAWRAYTAEAFF
TRBJ2-5	TRBD2	few	TRBV27	TGTGCCAGGGGCCATCTAGCGGGGGTCCCAGAGACCCAGTACTTC	CARGHLAGVPETQYF
TRBJ2-5	-	-	TRBV2	TGTGCCAGCAGTGTGGGTAGCGGTGATCAAGAGACCCAGTACTTC	CASSVGSGDQETQYF
TRBJ2-7	-	-	TRBV2	TGTGCCAGCGAAACTCGGGGAGGAGGGCTGGGCGAGCAGTACTTC	CASETRGGGLGEQYF
TRBJ1-2	-	many	TRBV2	TGTGCCAGCAGTGTCCTCCATGGGCTCACCTTC	CASSVLHGLTF
TRBJ2-1	TRBD2	few	TRBV6-5	TGTGCCAGCAGTTACGGCACTAGCGGGCGAAGCTCCTACAATGAGCAGTTCTTC	CASSYGTSGRSSYNEQFF
TRBJ1-1	-	-	TRBV5-6	TGTGCCAGCAGCTTGGTTTGGGGGAGTGGGAACACTGAAGCTTTCTTT	CASSLVWGSGNTEAFF
TRBJ1-2	-	few	TRBV6-1	TGTGCCAGCAGAGTGGCAGATGGCTACACCTTC	CASRVADGYTF
TRBJ1-1	-	few	TRBV6-2/TRBV6-3	TGTGCCAGCAGTTACCAGGGGATTAACACTGAAGCTTTCTTT	CASSYQGINTEAFF
TRBJ1-1	-	-	TRBV12-3/TRBV12-4	TGTGCCAGCAGTTTTCTGGTCACTGAAGCTTTCTTT	CASSFLVTEAFF
TRBJ1-5	-	few	TRBV30	TGTGCCTATACCGACAGCGGCAATCAGCCCCAGCATTTT	CAYTDSGNQPQHF
TRBJ1-1	TRBD1	once	TRBV20-1	TGCAGTGCCCCGGACAGGGCTGAAGCTTTCTTT	CSAPDRAEAFF
TRBJ2-5	-	-	TRBV7-9	TGTGCCAGCAGCCCTCCTCGAGAGACCCAGTACTTC	CASSPPRETQYF
TRBJ2-7	-	-	TRBV6-2/TRBV6-3	TGTGCCAGCAGTCGAGGTACCCAGAGCTCCTACGAGCAGTACTTC	CASSRGTQSSYEQYF
TRBJ2-3	-	-	TRBV12-3/TRBV12-4	TGTGCCAGCAGTTTAATCCTGGGGGGCCACGATTCTAGCACAGATACGCAGTATTTT	CASSLILGGHDSSTDTQYF
TRBJ2-1	-	-	TRBV12-3/TRBV12-4	TGTGCCAGCAGTTTGGTACAGTGGGGTGAGCAGTTCTTC	CASSLVQWGEQFF
TRBJ2-7	TRBD2	many	TRBV27	TGTGCCAGCAGTGGACTAGCGGGAGCCTACGAGCAGTACTTC	CASSGLAGAYEQYF
TRBJ1-2	-	few	TRBV6-1	TGTGCCAGCATCCCGGGGAGGGGCAGAAGTTCCGACTATGGCTACACCTTC	CASIPGRGRSSDYGYTF
TRBJ1-2	TRBD1	few	TRBV11-2	TGTGCCAGCAGCTTAAGGACAGGGATCTATGGCTACACCTTC	CASSLRTGIYGYTF
TRBJ2-1	-	once	TRBV7-9	TGTGCCAGCAGCGTCGCTCGGGACACGTCCAATGAGCAGTTCTTC	CASSVARDTSNEQFF
TRBJ1-1	TRBD1	-	TRBV18	TGTGCCAGCTCCCCGGGACAGGGTACCCCTGAAGCTTTCTTT	CASSPGQGTPEAFF
TRBJ1-3	TRBD1	-	TRBV28	TGTGCCAGCAGTAATCAGGGGGCAGCTGGAAACACCATATATTTT	CASSNQGAAGNTIYF
TRBJ2-3	TRBD2	-	TRBV6-2/TRBV6-3	TGTGCCAGCAGTTATGAGGCGGGAGGGCCTACATTGGTAGATACGCAGTATTTT	CASSYEAGGPTLVDTQYF
TRBJ1-1	TRBD1	-	TRBV9	TGTGCCAGCAGTGTAGGGACAGAGGCCCCCCTCGGAGCTTTCTTT	CASSVGTEAPLGAFF
TRBJ1-2	-	-	TRBV29-1	TGCAGCGTTGAACCTCAGGGGAGACATCGCTACACCTTC	CSVEPQGRHRYTF
TRBJ1-5	-	-	TRBV28	TGTGCCAGCAGTCCTCGGGAGGGGGGTCAGCCCCAGCATTTT	CASSPREGGQPQHF
TRBJ1-1	-	-	TRBV15	TGTGCCACCAGCTTATTGATAGGGCCGACTGAAGCTTTCTTT	CATSLLIGPTEAFF
TRBJ1-1	TRBD1	-	TRBV5-1	TGCGCCAGCAGCGGGGACAGTCTGAACACTGAAACTTTCTTT	CASSGDSLNTETFF
TRBJ1-5	-	few	TRBV19	TGTGCCAGTAGTACCCGTGGCGGGGAAGGTCAGCCCCAGCATTTT	CASSTRGGEGQPQHF
TRBJ2-5	-	many	TRBV20-1	TGCAGTGCGCTAGCCACCACGGGGCAGGGTAATCGAGAGACCCAGTACTTC	CSALATTGQGNRETQYF
TRBJ1-2	-	few	TRBV28	TGTGCCAGCAGTTTGGAGAAGGGAGGCTACACCTTC	CASSLEKGGYTF
TRBJ2-7	TRBD1	few	TRBV6-1	TGTGCCAGCAGTGAAATTAGGACAGGGGGAACCTACGAGCAGTACTTC	CASSEIRTGGTYEQYF
TRBJ2-3	-	few	TRBV29-1	TGCAGCGTTGATGGGCTAGCGACAGATACGCAGTATTTT	CSVDGLATDTQYF
TRBJ1-3	-	-	TRBV10-3	TGTGCCATCAGTCAACGTAGCCCTGGAAACACCATATATTTT	CAISQRSPGNTIYF
TRBJ1-5	-	many	TRBV28	TGTGCCATCGGTCAGCCCCAGCATTTT	CAIGQPQHF
TRBJ2-7	TRBD2	-	TRBV27	TGTGCCAGCAGCCTAGCGGGAGTCGAGCAGTACTTC	CASSLAGVEQYF
TRBJ2-3	-	few	TRBV28	TGTGCCAGCAGTTTATATCCACCCTCCTCTCGCACAGATACGCAGTATTTT	CASSLYPPSSRTDTQYF
TRBJ1-5	-	few	TRBV11-2	TGTGCCAGCAGCTTAGATCAAACACTTAGCAATCAGCCCCAGCATTTT	CASSLDQTLSNQPQHF
TRBJ1-1	-	-	TRBV5-1	TGCGCCAGCAAGAAGTGGCTTGGGTTCACTGAAGCTTTCTTT	CASKKWLGFTEAFF
TRBJ1-1	TRBD1	few	TRBV6-2/TRBV6-3	TGTGCCAGCAGTTACCCACCGGGACAGGGGTCTGAAGCTTTCTTT	CASSYPPGQGSEAFF